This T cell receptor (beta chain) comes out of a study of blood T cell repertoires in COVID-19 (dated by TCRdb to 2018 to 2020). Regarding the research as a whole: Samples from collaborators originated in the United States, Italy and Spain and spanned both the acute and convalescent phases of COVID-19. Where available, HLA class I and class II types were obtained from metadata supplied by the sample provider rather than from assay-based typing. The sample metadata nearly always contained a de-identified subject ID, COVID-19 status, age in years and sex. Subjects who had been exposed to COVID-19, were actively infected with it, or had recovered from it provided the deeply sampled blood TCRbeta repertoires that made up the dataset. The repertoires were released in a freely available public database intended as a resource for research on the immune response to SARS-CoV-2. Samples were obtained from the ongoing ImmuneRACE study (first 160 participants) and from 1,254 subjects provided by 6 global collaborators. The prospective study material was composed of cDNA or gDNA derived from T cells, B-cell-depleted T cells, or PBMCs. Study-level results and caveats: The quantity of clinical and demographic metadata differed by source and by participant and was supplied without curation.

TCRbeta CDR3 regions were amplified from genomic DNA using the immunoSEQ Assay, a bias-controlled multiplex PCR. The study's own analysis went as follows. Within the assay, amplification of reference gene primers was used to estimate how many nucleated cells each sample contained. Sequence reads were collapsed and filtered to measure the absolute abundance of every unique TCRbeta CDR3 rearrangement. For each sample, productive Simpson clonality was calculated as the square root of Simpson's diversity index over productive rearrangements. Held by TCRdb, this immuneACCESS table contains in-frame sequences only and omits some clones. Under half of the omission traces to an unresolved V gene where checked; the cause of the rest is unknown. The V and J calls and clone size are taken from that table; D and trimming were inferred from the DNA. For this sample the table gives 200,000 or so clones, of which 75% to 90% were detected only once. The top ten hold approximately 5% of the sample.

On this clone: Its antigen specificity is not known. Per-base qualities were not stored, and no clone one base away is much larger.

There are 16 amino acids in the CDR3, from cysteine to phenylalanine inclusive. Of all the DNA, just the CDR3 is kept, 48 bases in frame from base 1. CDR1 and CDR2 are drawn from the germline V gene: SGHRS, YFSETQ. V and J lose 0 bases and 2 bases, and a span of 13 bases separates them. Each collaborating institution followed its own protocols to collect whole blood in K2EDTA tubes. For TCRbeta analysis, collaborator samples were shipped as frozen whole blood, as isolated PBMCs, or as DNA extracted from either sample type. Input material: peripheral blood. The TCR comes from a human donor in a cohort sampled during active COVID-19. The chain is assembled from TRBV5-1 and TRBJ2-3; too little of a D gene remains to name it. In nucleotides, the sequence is TGCGCCAGCAGCTTGGCGGAACTACCACCCACAGATACGCAGTATTTT. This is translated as CASSLAELPPTDTQYF. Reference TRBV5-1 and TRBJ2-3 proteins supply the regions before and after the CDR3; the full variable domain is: KAGVTQTPRYLIKTRGQQVTLSCSPISGHRSVSWYQQTPGQGLQFLFEYFSETQRNKGNFPGRFSGRQFSNSRSEMNVSTLELGDSALYLCASSLAELPPTDTQYFGPGTRLTVL.